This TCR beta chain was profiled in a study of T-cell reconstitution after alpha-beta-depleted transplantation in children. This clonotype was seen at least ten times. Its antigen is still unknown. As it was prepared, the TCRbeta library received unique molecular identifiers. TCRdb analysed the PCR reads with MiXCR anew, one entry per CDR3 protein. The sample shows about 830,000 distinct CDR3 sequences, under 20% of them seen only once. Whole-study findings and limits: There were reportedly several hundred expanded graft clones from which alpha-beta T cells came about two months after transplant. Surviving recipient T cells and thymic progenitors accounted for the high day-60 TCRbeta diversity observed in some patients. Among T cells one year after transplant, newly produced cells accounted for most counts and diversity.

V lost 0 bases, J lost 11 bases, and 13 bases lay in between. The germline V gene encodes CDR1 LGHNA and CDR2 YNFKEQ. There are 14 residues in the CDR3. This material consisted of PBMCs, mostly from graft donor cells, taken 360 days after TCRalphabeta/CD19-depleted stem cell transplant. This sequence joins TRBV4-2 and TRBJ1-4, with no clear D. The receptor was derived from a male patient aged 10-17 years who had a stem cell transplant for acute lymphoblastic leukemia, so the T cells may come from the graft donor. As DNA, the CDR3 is TGTGCCAGCAGCCAAGAACAGTTCCTCTGGAAACTGTTTTTT. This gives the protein CASSQEQFLWKLFF.